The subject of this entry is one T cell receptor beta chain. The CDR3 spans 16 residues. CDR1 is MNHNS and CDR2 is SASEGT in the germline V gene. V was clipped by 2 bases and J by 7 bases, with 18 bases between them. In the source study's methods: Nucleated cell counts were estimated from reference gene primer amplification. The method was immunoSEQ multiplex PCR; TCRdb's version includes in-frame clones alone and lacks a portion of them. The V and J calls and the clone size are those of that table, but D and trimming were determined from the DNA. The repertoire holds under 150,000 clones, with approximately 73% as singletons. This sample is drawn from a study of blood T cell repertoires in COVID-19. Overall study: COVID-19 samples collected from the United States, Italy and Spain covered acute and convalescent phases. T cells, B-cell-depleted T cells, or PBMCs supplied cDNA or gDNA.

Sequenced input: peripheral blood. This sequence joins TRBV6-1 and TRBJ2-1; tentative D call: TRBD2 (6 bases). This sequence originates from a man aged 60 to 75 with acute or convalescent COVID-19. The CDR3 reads CASSEQASALRNEQFF. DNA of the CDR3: TGTGCCAGCAGTGAACAGGCTAGCGCCCTAAGGAATGAGCAGTTCTTC.